This T cell receptor (beta chain) came from a study of OX40 agonist ivuxolimab in advanced cancers. The protocol was immunoSEQ multiplex PCR, while the TCRdb copy is restricted to in-frame clones and leaves out a portion. The sample has 65,000 to 90,000 clones; more than 80% are singletons. Study outcomes and limitations: Partial responders receiving 0.1-3.0 mg/kg showed among the lowest clonal expansion.

As to this clone: Its antigen remains unidentified.

The CDR3 is 15 residues long. Trimming shortened V by 7 bases and J by 6 bases, and 18 bases separated the two germline ends. CDR1 and CDR2 (germline): MGHDK, SYGVNS. Sequencing used CD4+ or CD8+ T cells sorted from blood, obtained in a trial of the OX40 agonist ivuxolimab. This TCR was recovered from an adult with an advanced solid tumor such as melanoma, head and neck, liver or kidney cancer. The chain employs TRBV25-1 and TRBJ2-2, with a weak D call TRBD2 (6 bases). The DNA of the CDR3 is TGTGCCAGCACCGAGGGACTCTTATTGCCCGGGGAGCTGTTTTTT. Its protein product is CASTEGLLLPGELFF.